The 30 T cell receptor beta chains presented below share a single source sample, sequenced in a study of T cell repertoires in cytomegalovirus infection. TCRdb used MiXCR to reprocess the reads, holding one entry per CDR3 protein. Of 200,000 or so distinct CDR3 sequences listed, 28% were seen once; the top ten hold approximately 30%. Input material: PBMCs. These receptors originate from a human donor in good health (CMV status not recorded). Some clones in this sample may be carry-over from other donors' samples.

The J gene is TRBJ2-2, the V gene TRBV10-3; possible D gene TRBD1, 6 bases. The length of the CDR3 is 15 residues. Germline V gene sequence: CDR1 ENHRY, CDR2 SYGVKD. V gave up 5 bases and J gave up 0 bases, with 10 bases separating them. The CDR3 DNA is TGTGCCATCAGTAGGACAGCAACGAACACCGGGGAGCTGTTTTTT. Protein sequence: CAISRTATNTGELFF.

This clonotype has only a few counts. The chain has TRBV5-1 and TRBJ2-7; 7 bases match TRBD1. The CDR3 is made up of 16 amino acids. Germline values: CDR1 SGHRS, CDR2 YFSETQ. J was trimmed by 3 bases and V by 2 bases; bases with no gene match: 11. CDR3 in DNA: TGCGCCAGCAGCTTTGGGGACAGTTCAAATGGCTACGAGCAGTACTTC. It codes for CASSFGDSSNGYEQYF.

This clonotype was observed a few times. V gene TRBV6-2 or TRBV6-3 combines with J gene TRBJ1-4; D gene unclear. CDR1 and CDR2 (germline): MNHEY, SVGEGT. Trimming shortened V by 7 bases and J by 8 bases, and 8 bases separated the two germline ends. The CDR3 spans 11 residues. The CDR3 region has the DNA TGTGCCAGCACCCGAGGGGAAAAACTGTTTTTT. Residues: CASTRGEKLFF.

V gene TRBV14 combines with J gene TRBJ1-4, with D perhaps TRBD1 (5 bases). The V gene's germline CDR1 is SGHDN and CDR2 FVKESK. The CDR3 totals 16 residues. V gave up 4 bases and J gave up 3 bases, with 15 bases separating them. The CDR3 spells CASSRLGVGANEKLFF. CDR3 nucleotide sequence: TGTGCCAGCAGCCGGCTAGGGGTCGGAGCTAATGAAAAACTGTTTTTT.

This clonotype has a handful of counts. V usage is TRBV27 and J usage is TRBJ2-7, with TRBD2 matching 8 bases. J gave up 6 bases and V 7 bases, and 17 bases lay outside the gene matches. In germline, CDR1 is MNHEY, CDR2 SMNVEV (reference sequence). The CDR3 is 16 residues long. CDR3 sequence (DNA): TGTGCCAGCATACCGACCGGGGGGGCGGGGGCAGGCGAGCAGTACTTC. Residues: CASIPTGGAGAGEQYF.

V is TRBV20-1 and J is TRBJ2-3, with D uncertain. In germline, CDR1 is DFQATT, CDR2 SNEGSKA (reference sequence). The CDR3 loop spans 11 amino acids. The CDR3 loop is CSPESTDTQYF. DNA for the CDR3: TGCAGCCCAGAGAGCACAGATACGCAGTATTTT.

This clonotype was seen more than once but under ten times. CDR3 protein: CASSLDGTRYGYTF. In DNA form, the CDR3 reads TGTGCCAGCAGCTTAGATGGGACACGCTATGGCTACACCTTC. This chain links TRBV7-2 with TRBJ1-2; D might be TRBD1 (6 bases). This CDR3 has 14 residues. The V gene's germline CDR1 is SGHTA and CDR2 FQGNSA. Trimming stripped 1 base from V and 4 bases from J, with 10 bases between.

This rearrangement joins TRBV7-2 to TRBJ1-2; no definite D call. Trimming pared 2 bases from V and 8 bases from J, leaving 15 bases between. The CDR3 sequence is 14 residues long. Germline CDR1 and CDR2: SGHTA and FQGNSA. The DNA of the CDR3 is TGTGCCAGCAGCTTATTAGGTCGTAGGTGGGGCTACACCTTC. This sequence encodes CASSLLGRRWGYTF.

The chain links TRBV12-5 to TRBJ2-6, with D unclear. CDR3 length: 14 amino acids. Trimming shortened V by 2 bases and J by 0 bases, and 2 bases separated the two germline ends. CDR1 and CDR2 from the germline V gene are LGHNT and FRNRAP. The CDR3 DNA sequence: TGTGCTAGTGGTTTGTGCTCTGGGGCCAACGTCCTGACTTTC. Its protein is CASGLCSGANVLTF. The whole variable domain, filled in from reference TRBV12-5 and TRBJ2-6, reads DARVTQTPRHKVTEMGQEVTMRCQPILGHNTVFWYRQTMMQGLELLAYFRNRAPLDDSGMPKDRFSAEMPDATLATLKIQPSEPRDSAVYFCASGLCSGANVLTFGAGSRLTVL.

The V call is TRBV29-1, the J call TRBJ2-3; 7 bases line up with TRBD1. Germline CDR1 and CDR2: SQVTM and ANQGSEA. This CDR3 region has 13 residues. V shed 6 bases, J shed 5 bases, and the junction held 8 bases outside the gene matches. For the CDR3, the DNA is TGCAGCGTCCCGGGACAGAGAATAGATACGCAGTATTTT. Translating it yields CSVPGQRIDTQYF.

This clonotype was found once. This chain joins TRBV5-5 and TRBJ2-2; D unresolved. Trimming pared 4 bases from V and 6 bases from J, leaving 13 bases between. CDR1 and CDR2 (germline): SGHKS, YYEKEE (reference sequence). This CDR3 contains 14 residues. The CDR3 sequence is CASSLPGGPGELFF. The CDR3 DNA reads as TGTGCCAGCAGCCTACCTGGCGGCCCCGGGGAGCTGTTTTTT.

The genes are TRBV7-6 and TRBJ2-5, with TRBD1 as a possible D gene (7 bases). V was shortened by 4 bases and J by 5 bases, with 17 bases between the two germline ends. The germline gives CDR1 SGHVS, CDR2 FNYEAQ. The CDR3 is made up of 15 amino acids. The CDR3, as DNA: TGTGCCAGCAGCTGGGGAGGCAGGGGGGATGAGACCCAGTACTTC. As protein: CASSWGGRGDETQYF.

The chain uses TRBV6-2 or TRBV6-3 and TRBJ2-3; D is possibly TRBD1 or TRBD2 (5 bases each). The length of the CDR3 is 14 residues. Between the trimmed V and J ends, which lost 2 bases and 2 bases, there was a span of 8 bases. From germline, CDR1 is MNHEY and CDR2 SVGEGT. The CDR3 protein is CASSYRDVTDTQYF. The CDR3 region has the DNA TGTGCCAGCAGTTACCGGGACGTCACAGATACGCAGTATTTT.

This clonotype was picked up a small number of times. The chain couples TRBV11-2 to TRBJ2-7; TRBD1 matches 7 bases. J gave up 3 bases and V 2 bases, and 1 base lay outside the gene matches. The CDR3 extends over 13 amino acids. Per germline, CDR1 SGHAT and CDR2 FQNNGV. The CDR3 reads CASSLWDSYEQYF. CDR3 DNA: TGTGCCAGCAGCTTATGGGACAGCTACGAGCAGTACTTC.

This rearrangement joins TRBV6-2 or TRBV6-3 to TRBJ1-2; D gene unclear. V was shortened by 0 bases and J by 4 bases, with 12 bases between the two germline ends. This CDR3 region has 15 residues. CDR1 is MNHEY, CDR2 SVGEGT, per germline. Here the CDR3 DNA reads TGTGCCAGCAGTTACTCCCCAACGGGTGCCTATGGCTACACCTTC. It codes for CASSYSPTGAYGYTF.

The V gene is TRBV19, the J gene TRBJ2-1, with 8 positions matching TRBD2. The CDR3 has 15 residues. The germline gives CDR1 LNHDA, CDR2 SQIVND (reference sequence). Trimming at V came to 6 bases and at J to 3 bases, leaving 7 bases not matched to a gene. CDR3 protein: CASSLTSEGYNEQFF. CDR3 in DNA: TGTGCCAGTAGCCTGACTAGCGAAGGCTACAATGAGCAGTTCTTC.

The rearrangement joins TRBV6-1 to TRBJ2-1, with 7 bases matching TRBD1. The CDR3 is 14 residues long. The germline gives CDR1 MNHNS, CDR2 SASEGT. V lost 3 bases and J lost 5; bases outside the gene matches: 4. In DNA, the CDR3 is TGTGCCAGCAGTGAGACGGGACAGAACAATGAGCAGTTCTTC. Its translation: CASSETGQNNEQFF.

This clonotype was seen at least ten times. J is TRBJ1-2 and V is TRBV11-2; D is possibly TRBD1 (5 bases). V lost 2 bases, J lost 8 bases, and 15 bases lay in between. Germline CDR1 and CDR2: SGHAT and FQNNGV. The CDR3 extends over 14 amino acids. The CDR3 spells CASSLTQGLGGYTF. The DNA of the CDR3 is TGTGCCAGCAGCTTAACCCAGGGCTTGGGAGGCTACACCTTC.

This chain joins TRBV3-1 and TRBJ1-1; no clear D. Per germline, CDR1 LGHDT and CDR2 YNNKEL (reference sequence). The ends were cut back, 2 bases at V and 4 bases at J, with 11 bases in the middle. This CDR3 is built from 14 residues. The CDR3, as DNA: TGTGCCAGCAGCCAACTACTCAGACGCACTGAAGCTTTCTTT. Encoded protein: CASSQLLRRTEAFF.

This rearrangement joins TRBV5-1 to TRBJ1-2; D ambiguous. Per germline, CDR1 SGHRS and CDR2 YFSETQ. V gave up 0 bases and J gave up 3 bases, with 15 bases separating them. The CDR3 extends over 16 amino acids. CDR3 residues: CASSLAGVATDYGYTF. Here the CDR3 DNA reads TGCGCCAGCAGCTTGGCCGGGGTGGCCACGGACTATGGCTACACCTTC.

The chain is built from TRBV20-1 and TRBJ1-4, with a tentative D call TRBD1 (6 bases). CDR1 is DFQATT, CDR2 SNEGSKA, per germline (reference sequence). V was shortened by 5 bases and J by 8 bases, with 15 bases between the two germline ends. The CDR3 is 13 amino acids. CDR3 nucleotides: TGCAGTGCTTACAGGGCCCTCGGGGAAAAACTGTTTTTT. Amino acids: CSAYRALGEKLFF.

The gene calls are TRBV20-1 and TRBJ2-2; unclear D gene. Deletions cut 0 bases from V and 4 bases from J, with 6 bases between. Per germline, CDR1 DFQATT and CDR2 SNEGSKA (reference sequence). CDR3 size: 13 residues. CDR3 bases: TGCAGTGCTAGAGATGCGGCCACCGGGGAGCTGTTTTTT. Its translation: CSARDAATGELFF.

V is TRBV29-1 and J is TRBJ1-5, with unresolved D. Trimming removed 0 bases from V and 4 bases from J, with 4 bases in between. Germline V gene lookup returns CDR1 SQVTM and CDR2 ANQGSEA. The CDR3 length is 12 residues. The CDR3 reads CSVEEGNQPQHF. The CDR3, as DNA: TGCAGCGTTGAAGAGGGGAATCAGCCCCAGCATTTT.

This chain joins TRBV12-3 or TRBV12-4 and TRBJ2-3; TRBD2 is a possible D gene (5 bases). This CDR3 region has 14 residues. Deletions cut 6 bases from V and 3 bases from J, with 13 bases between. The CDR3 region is CASRIARNTDTQYF. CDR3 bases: TGTGCCAGCAGGATAGCGCGGAATACAGATACGCAGTATTTT.

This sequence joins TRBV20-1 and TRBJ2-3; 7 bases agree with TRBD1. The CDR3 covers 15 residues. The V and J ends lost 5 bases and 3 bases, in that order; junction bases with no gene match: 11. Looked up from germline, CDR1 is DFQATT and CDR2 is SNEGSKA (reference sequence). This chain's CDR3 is CSALSEGAATDTQYF. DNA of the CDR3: TGCAGTGCTCTTAGCGAGGGGGCCGCTACAGATACGCAGTATTTT.

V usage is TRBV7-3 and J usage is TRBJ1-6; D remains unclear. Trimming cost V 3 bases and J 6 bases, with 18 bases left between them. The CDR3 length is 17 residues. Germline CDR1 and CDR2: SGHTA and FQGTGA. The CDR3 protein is CASSLSSRMSSNSPLHF. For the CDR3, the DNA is TGTGCCAGCAGCTTGTCGAGCAGAATGTCTTCTAATTCACCCCTCCACTTT.

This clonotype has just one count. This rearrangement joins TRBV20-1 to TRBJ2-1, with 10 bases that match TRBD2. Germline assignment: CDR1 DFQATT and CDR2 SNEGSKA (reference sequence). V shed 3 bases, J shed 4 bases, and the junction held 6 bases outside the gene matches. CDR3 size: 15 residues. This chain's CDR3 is CSASHILAGYNEQFF. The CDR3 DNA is TGCAGTGCTAGCCACATACTAGCGGGGTACAATGAGCAGTTCTTC.

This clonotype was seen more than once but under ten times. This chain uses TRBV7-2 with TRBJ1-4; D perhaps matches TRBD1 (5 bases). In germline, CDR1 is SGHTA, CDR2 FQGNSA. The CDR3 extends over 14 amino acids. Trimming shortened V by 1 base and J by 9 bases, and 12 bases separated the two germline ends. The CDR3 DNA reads TGTGCCAGCAGCTTAGGAGGGGCAGAGAAAAAACTGTTTTTT. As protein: CASSLGGAEKKLFF.

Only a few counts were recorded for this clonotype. CDR3: CASRWTGVNSPLHF. In nucleotides, the CDR3 is TGTGCCAGCAGATGGACAGGGGTTAATTCACCCCTCCACTTT. The chain joins TRBV6-1 to TRBJ1-6; 9 bases align to TRBD1. Germline V gene data show CDR1 as MNHNS and CDR2 as SASEGT. CDR3 length equals 14 residues. V lost 6 bases to trimming and J lost 6 bases; unmatched junction nucleotides: 3.

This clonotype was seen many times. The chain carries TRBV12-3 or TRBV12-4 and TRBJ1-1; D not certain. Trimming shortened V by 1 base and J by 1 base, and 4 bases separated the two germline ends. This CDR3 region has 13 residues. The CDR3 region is CASSLVGNTEAFF. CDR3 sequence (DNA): TGTGCCAGCAGTTTAGTGGGGAACACTGAAGCTTTCTTT.